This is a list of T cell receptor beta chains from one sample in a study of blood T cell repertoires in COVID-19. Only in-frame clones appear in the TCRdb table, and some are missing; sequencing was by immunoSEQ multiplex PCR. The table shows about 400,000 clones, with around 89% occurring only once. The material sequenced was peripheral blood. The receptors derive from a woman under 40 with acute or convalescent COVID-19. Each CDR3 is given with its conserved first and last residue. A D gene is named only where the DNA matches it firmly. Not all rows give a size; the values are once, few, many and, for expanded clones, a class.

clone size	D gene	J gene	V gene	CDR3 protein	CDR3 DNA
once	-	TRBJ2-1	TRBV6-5	CAISRGSYNEQFF	TGTGCCATCTCTAGGGGCTCCTACAATGAGCAGTTCTTC
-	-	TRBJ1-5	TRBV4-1	CASSQGSDQPQHF	TGCGCCAGCAGCCAGGGGAGTGATCAGCCCCAGCATTTT
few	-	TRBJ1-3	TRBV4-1	CASSPGNTIYF	TGCGCCAGCAGCCCGGGAAACACCATATATTTT
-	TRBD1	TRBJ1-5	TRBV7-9	CASSGYGTGRSQPQHF	TGTGCCAGCAGCGGATATGGGACAGGGAGAAGCCAGCCCCAGCATTTT
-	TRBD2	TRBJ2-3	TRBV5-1	CASSPSGGVADTQYF	TGCGCCAGCAGCCCCAGCGGGGGTGTTGCAGATACGCAGTATTTT
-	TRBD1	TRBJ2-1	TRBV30	CAWSQGALNEQFF	TGTGCCTGGAGCCAGGGGGCGCTGAATGAGCAGTTCTTC
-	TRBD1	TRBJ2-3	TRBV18	CASSPQGARTDTQYF	TGTGCCAGCTCACCGCAGGGGGCGCGGACAGATACGCAGTATTTT
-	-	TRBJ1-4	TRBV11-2	CASSLTGWSEKLFF	TGTGCCAGCAGCTTAACAGGTTGGAGCGAAAAACTGTTTTTT
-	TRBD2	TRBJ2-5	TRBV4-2	CASSPNSGVETQYF	TGTGCCAGCAGCCCTAACAGCGGGGTAGAGACCCAGTACTTC
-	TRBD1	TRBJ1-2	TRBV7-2	CASTFRDRIVSGYTF	TGTGCCAGCACCTTCCGGGACAGGATTGTCAGTGGCTACACCTTC
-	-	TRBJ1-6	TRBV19	CASSIQGTPLHF	TGTGCCAGTAGTATCCAGGGAACCCCCCTCCACTTT
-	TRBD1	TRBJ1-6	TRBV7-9	CASSLWGLAGGANSPLHF	TGTGCCAGCAGCTTATGGGGTTTGGCAGGGGGTGCAAATTCACCCCTCCACTTT
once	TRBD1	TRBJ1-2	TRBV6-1	CASSEVGGDYGYTF	TGTGCCAGCAGTGAAGTAGGGGGCGATTATGGCTACACCTTC
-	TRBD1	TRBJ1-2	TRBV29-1	CSVTGTGYDYGYTF	TGCAGCGTCACCGGGACAGGCTATGACTATGGCTACACCTTC
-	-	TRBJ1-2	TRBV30	CACRRVIGYGYTF	TGTGCCTGCCGACGGGTGATCGGCTATGGCTACACCTTC
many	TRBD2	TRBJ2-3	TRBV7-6	CASSLKGTLAGGTDTQYF	TGTGCCAGCAGCTTAAAGGGGACACTAGCGGGGGGGACAGATACGCAGTATTTT
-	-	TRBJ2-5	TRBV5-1	CASRRTVGETQYF	TGCGCCAGCAGGCGGACAGTGGGAGAGACCCAGTACTTC
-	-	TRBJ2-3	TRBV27	CASSLSTASTDTQYF	TGTGCCAGCAGTTTATCGACAGCTAGCACAGATACGCAGTATTTT
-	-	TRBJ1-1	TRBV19	CASSSVNGEAFF	TGTGCCAGTAGTAGTGTCAACGGTGAAGCTTTCTTT
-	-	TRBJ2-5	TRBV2	CASRAKTQYF	TGTGCCAGCAGGGCAAAGACCCAGTACTTC
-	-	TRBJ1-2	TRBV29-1	CSVEHGVKGYTF	TGCAGCGTTGAGCATGGAGTGAAAGGCTACACCTTC
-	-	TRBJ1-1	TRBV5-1	CASSLYSMNTEAFF	TGCGCCAGCAGCTTGTACAGCATGAACACTGAAGCTTTCTTT
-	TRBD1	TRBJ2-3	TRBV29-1	CSVRSPDRGKDTQYF	TGCAGCGTCCGTAGCCCGGACAGGGGTAAGGATACGCAGTATTTT
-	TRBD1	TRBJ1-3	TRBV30	CAWGQGEESGNTIYF	TGTGCCTGGGGACAGGGCGAAGAATCTGGAAACACCATATATTTT
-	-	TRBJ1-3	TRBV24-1	CATSDDSGAGNTIYF	TGTGCCACCAGTGACGACAGTGGGGCTGGAAACACCATATATTTT
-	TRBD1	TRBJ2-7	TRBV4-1	CASSQVVGTGGFEQYF	TGCGCCAGCAGCCAAGTAGTCGGGACAGGGGGATTTGAGCAGTACTTC
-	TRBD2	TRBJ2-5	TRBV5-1	CASTLAGGRETQYF	TGCGCCAGTACCCTAGCGGGGGGGAGAGAGACCCAGTACTTC
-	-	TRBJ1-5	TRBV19	CASSITLGGQPQHF	TGTGCCAGTAGTATCACCCTAGGCGGTCAGCCCCAGCATTTT
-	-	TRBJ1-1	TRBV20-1	CSASQGSGAFF	TGCAGTGCTAGCCAGGGCTCCGGAGCTTTCTTT
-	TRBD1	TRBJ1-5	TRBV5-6	CASSFLGTGHNQPQHF	TGTGCCAGCAGCTTCCTCGGGACAGGACACAATCAGCCCCAGCATTTT
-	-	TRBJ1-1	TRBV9	CASSPGPYAEAFF	TGTGCCAGCAGCCCAGGCCCCTACGCTGAAGCTTTCTTT
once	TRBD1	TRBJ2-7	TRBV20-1	CSASDRGLYEQYF	TGCAGTGCTAGTGATAGGGGGCTGTACGAGCAGTACTTC
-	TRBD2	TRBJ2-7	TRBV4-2	CASSQDTRGGLYEQYF	TGTGCCAGCAGCCAAGATACGCGGGGGGGCCTCTACGAGCAGTACTTC
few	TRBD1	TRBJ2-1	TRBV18	CASSLDRQGGQFF	TGTGCCAGCTCACTAGACCGACAGGGCGGGCAGTTCTTC
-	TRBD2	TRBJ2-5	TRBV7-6	CASSQSFGGRSVSGGATETQYF	TGTGCCAGCAGCCAGAGCTTTGGAGGAAGATCGGTGAGCGGGGGGGCGACGGAGACCCAGTACTTC
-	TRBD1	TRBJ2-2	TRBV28	CASSSPGQGQAGELFF	TGTGCCAGCTCCTCCCCGGGACAGGGCCAAGCCGGGGAGCTGTTTTTT
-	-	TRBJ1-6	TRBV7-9	CASSLGNRDNSPLHF	TGTGCCAGCAGCTTAGGGAACAGGGACAATTCACCCCTCCACTTT
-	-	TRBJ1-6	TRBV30	CAWSPSFNSPLHF	TGTGCCTGGAGTCCCAGTTTTAATTCACCCCTCCACTTT
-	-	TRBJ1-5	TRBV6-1	CASSENVRVSPQHF	TGTGCCAGCAGTGAAAACGTCAGGGTTTCGCCCCAGCATTTT
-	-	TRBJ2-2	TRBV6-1	CASSDGIGYRLLLFF	TGTGCCAGCAGTGATGGTATCGGGTACCGTTTGTTACTGTTTTTT
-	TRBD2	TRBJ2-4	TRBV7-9	CASSLAGRGNIQYF	TGTGCCAGCAGCTTAGCTGGGAGGGGAAACATTCAGTACTTC
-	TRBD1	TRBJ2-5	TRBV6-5	CASSYLQGAGETQYF	TGTGCCAGCAGTTATCTCCAGGGGGCGGGGGAGACCCAGTACTTC
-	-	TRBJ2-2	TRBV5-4	CASSLGGRGATGELFF	TGTGCCAGCAGCTTGGGTGGTAGGGGTGCCACCGGGGAGCTGTTTTTT
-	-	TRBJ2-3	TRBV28	CASSSVRVDTQYF	TGTGCCAGCAGTTCGGTCAGGGTTGATACGCAGTATTTT
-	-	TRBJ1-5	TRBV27	CASSPLGGGNQPQHF	TGTGCCAGCAGCCCCTTGGGGGGTGGCAATCAGCCCCAGCATTTT
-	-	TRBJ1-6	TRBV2	CASRKPGSSNNSPLHF	TGTGCCAGCAGGAAGCCGGGGTCGTCTAATAATTCACCCCTCCACTTT
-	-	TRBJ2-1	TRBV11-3	CASSSLRGEQFF	TGTGCCAGCAGCTCGCTCAGGGGTGAGCAGTTCTTC
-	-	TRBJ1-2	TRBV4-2	CASSQEEGAVGYTF	TGTGCCAGCAGCCAAGAAGAAGGGGCGGTAGGCTACACCTTC